This is a list of T cell receptor beta chains from one sample in a study of blood T cell repertoires in COVID-19. Clones were sequenced by immunoSEQ multiplex PCR, and TCRdb holds only the in-frame ones, with some missing. This sample yields hundreds of thousands of clones, of which roughly 90% are seen a single time; roughly 1.4% belongs to the top ten. Sequencing was done on a sample of PBMCs or T cells enriched from blood (not recorded which). The receptors were sampled from a woman in her late teens or twenties who had been exposed to COVID-19. Each CDR3 is given with its conserved first and last residue. Fields, in order: CDR3 DNA, CDR3 protein, V gene, clone size, D gene, J gene. A D gene is named only where the DNA matches it firmly. Size is stated for part of the rows, as once, few or many counts, or as a class when the clone is expanded.

CDR3 DNA: TGTGCCAGCAGCTTGGGAGGGTCCGAGCAGTACTTC
CDR3 protein: CASSLGGSEQYF
V gene: TRBV5-8
clone size: once
D gene: NA
J gene: TRBJ2-7

CDR3 DNA: TGTGCCAGCAGCTTGTTAGCGGGGGGGCTAGTTAATGAGCAGTTCTTC
CDR3 protein: CASSLLAGGLVNEQFF
V gene: TRBV7-6
clone size: NA
D gene: TRBD2
J gene: TRBJ2-1

CDR3 DNA: TGTGCCAGCTCACCCTCGGACAGGTCCGGCGGAGGTGACTATGGCTACACCTTC
CDR3 protein: CASSPSDRSGGGDYGYTF
V gene: TRBV18
clone size: once
D gene: TRBD1
J gene: TRBJ1-2

CDR3 DNA: TGTGCCAGCAGTTTCAGTCAGAACATTCAGTACTTC
CDR3 protein: CASSFSQNIQYF
V gene: TRBV12-3/TRBV12-4
clone size: NA
D gene: NA
J gene: TRBJ2-4

CDR3 DNA: TGTGCCAGCAGCCCTAGCGGGGCCGCCTACGAGCAGTACTTC
CDR3 protein: CASSPSGAAYEQYF
V gene: TRBV5-4
clone size: few
D gene: TRBD2
J gene: TRBJ2-7

CDR3 DNA: TGTGCCAGCAGCGCCGACAGGGTCAATAATTCACCCCTCCACTTT
CDR3 protein: CASSADRVNNSPLHF
V gene: TRBV25-1
clone size: NA
D gene: TRBD1
J gene: TRBJ1-6

CDR3 DNA: TGTGCCAGCAAAATAGGGGGCACTGGAAACACCATATATTTT
CDR3 protein: CASKIGGTGNTIYF
V gene: TRBV28
clone size: NA
D gene: TRBD1
J gene: TRBJ1-3

CDR3 DNA: TGTGCCAGCAGCACGGGACAGGGGGCCCAGGATACGCAGTATTTT
CDR3 protein: CASSTGQGAQDTQYF
V gene: TRBV7-9
clone size: NA
D gene: TRBD1
J gene: TRBJ2-3

CDR3 DNA: TGTGCCCCCCCGTACCGGACTCAGCAGTATTTT
CDR3 protein: CAPPYRTQQYF
V gene: TRBV19
clone size: NA
D gene: NA
J gene: TRBJ2-3

CDR3 DNA: TGTGCCAGCAGCTTTCCAGGGGGCGGAAGCAATCAGCCCCAGCATTTT
CDR3 protein: CASSFPGGGSNQPQHF
V gene: TRBV7-2
clone size: NA
D gene: TRBD1
J gene: TRBJ1-5

CDR3 DNA: TGTGCCAGCAGCCTAAGCAGGGCTCAGCCCCAGCATTTT
CDR3 protein: CASSLSRAQPQHF
V gene: TRBV3-1/TRBV3-2
clone size: few
D gene: NA
J gene: TRBJ1-5

CDR3 DNA: TGTGCCAGCATCCGAGGGACAGGGGTTTACACCGGGGAGCTGTTTTTT
CDR3 protein: CASIRGTGVYTGELFF
V gene: TRBV5-5
clone size: NA
D gene: TRBD1
J gene: TRBJ2-2

CDR3 DNA: TGTGCCAGCAGGCCCGGGGGCTCTGGGGCCAACGTCCTGACTTTC
CDR3 protein: CASRPGGSGANVLTF
V gene: TRBV28
clone size: NA
D gene: NA
J gene: TRBJ2-6

CDR3 DNA: TGTGCCAGCGTCGAACAGGGGACTGAAGCTTTCTTT
CDR3 protein: CASVEQGTEAFF
V gene: TRBV2
clone size: once
D gene: TRBD1
J gene: TRBJ1-1

CDR3 DNA: TGTGCCAGCAGCACCAGACAGGGCTCTGGAAACACCATATATTTT
CDR3 protein: CASSTRQGSGNTIYF
V gene: TRBV9
clone size: NA
D gene: TRBD1
J gene: TRBJ1-3

CDR3 DNA: TGTGCCAGCAGTGAAGCGGGGCCAGCCTACGAGCAGTACTTC
CDR3 protein: CASSEAGPAYEQYF
V gene: TRBV2
clone size: NA
D gene: NA
J gene: TRBJ2-7

CDR3 DNA: TGTGCCAGCAGTTCTCCGGGACAGCACTATGGCTACACCTTC
CDR3 protein: CASSSPGQHYGYTF
V gene: TRBV28
clone size: NA
D gene: TRBD1
J gene: TRBJ1-2

CDR3 DNA: TGTGCCAGCAGTTACTTCCAGGGCGTGAACACTGAAGCTTTCTTT
CDR3 protein: CASSYFQGVNTEAFF
V gene: TRBV6-5
clone size: NA
D gene: NA
J gene: TRBJ1-1

CDR3 DNA: TGTGCCAGCAGTTTACAGGGGGCCATGAACACTGAAGCTTTCTTT
CDR3 protein: CASSLQGAMNTEAFF
V gene: TRBV27
clone size: NA
D gene: TRBD1
J gene: TRBJ1-1

CDR3 DNA: TGTGCCAGCCCCTCCCGGCGGGGGGTCGACTACGAGCAGTACTTC
CDR3 protein: CASPSRRGVDYEQYF
V gene: TRBV9
clone size: NA
D gene: TRBD2
J gene: TRBJ2-7

CDR3 DNA: TGTGCCAGCAGCTTATTTCGCCTGGGAGGGAGTGGCTACAATGAGCAGTTCTTC
CDR3 protein: CASSLFRLGGSGYNEQFF
V gene: TRBV11-2
clone size: NA
D gene: TRBD2
J gene: TRBJ2-1

CDR3 DNA: TGTGCCATCAGTGGTAAGACTAGCGAGTACGAGCAGTACTTC
CDR3 protein: CAISGKTSEYEQYF
V gene: TRBV10-3
clone size: NA
D gene: TRBD2
J gene: TRBJ2-7

CDR3 DNA: TGCAGCGTTGAGAGGCGCGGGCTACGCCCGAACACCGGGGAGCTGTTTTTT
CDR3 protein: CSVERRGLRPNTGELFF
V gene: TRBV29-1
clone size: NA
D gene: NA
J gene: TRBJ2-2

CDR3 DNA: TGTGCCAGCTCACCAACCGCACACAGGGTCAATTCACCCCTCCACTTT
CDR3 protein: CASSPTAHRVNSPLHF
V gene: TRBV18
clone size: NA
D gene: NA
J gene: TRBJ1-6

CDR3 DNA: TGTGCCAGCAGCTTAATCAAACAGGGGATTCGCTATGGCTACACCTTC
CDR3 protein: CASSLIKQGIRYGYTF
V gene: TRBV7-2
clone size: NA
D gene: TRBD1
J gene: TRBJ1-2

CDR3 DNA: TGTGCCAGCAGTCCCGGGTACGGGACAGGGCGACATAATTCACCCCTCCACTTT
CDR3 protein: CASSPGYGTGRHNSPLHF
V gene: TRBV28
clone size: NA
D gene: TRBD1
J gene: TRBJ1-6

CDR3 DNA: TGTGCCAGCAGCCTGATTGCGGGGCAAGAGACCCAGTACTTC
CDR3 protein: CASSLIAGQETQYF
V gene: TRBV5-6
clone size: NA
D gene: NA
J gene: TRBJ2-5

CDR3 DNA: TGTGCCAGCAGCCCTGGGGAGGGGAAAGGGAACATTCAGTACTTC
CDR3 protein: CASSPGEGKGNIQYF
V gene: TRBV11-3
clone size: NA
D gene: TRBD2
J gene: TRBJ2-4

CDR3 DNA: TGCGCCAGCAGCCAAGGGACTGGGGGCACAGATACGCAGTATTTT
CDR3 protein: CASSQGTGGTDTQYF
V gene: TRBV4-3
clone size: NA
D gene: NA
J gene: TRBJ2-3

CDR3 DNA: TGTGCCAGCAGTGGATACAGGGATGGCAATCAGCCCCAGCATTTT
CDR3 protein: CASSGYRDGNQPQHF
V gene: TRBV2
clone size: few
D gene: NA
J gene: TRBJ1-5

CDR3 DNA: TGCAGCCCCGAAATGGGGAGGTTCATGAAGAACACTGAAGCTTTCTTT
CDR3 protein: CSPEMGRFMKNTEAFF
V gene: TRBV29-1
clone size: NA
D gene: NA
J gene: TRBJ1-1

CDR3 DNA: TGCGCCAGCAGCCCGGGAGGACCCCGCGTGGATGGCTACACCTTC
CDR3 protein: CASSPGGPRVDGYTF
V gene: TRBV5-1
clone size: NA
D gene: NA
J gene: TRBJ1-2

CDR3 DNA: TGCAGCGAGACAGGGCGGAGGCCCGGGGAGCTGTTTTTT
CDR3 protein: CSETGRRPGELFF
V gene: TRBV29-1
clone size: NA
D gene: TRBD1
J gene: TRBJ2-2

CDR3 DNA: TGTGCCAGCTCACCAGTGCAGGACAGTAATTCACCCCTCCACTTT
CDR3 protein: CASSPVQDSNSPLHF
V gene: TRBV18
clone size: NA
D gene: NA
J gene: TRBJ1-6

CDR3 DNA: TGTGCCAGCTTTACGGGGACAGGGGGCCGTGGAAACACCATATATTTT
CDR3 protein: CASFTGTGGRGNTIYF
V gene: TRBV28
clone size: NA
D gene: TRBD1
J gene: TRBJ1-3

CDR3 DNA: TGCAGCGTTGTAATGTACGTAGCGGGGGGGCTATCAGATACGCAGTATTTT
CDR3 protein: CSVVMYVAGGLSDTQYF
V gene: TRBV29-1
clone size: NA
D gene: TRBD2
J gene: TRBJ2-3

CDR3 DNA: TGTGCCAGCAGTGACCCCACAGGGTCCTACGAGCAGTACTTC
CDR3 protein: CASSDPTGSYEQYF
V gene: TRBV25-1
clone size: NA
D gene: NA
J gene: TRBJ2-7

CDR3 DNA: TGTGCCAGCAGTCCATCCTCCGGGAGGGCAGGCTACACCTTC
CDR3 protein: CASSPSSGRAGYTF
V gene: TRBV6-5
clone size: NA
D gene: NA
J gene: TRBJ1-2